The rows below give T cell receptor beta chains drawn from one sample of a study of control samples from healthy donors and cancer patients. Generated by immunoSEQ multiplex PCR, the TCRdb table keeps only in-frame clones and is missing some. The sample has about 98,000 clones; 92% are singletons. Input material: blood. The receptor source for this set is a woman between 18 and 29 years old in good health. Both conserved end residues are part of each CDR3. The D gene is left open where the match is weak. A row's size may be missing; if present it is once, few, many or a size class.

TRBV7-2	.	.	TRBJ1-5	TGTGCCAGCAGCTTATTTAGGGTGTACAGTCAACTCCAGCCCCAGCATTTT	CASSLFRVYSQLQPQHF
TRBV11-3	.	.	TRBJ1-1	TGTGCCAGCAGAAGGGACACTGAAGCTTTCTTT	CASRRDTEAFF
TRBV28	.	.	TRBJ1-4	TGTGCCAGCACCGGGACACTGGAAAAACTGTTTTTT	CASTGTLEKLFF
TRBV4-1	.	.	TRBJ1-2	TGCGCCAGCAGCCAAGGTTTGGGCTTCGATGGCTACACCTTC	CASSQGLGFDGYTF
TRBV14	.	.	TRBJ2-7	TGTGCCAGCAGTATGGGGGGCTCCTACGAGCAGTACTTC	CASSMGGSYEQYF
TRBV2	.	.	TRBJ1-4	TGTGCCAGCAGGCGCGATGAAAAACTGTTTTTT	CASRRDEKLFF
TRBV10-2	TRBD1	.	TRBJ1-2	TGCGCCAGCAGTGAGGCGGGCAGGGGGACCTATGGCTACACCTTC	CASSEAGRGTYGYTF
TRBV2	.	.	TRBJ1-2	TGTGCCAGCAGTATGGGGAATGGCTACACCTTC	CASSMGNGYTF
TRBV7-8	TRBD2	.	TRBJ2-2	TGTGCCAGCAGCCCGACCTCGGGACTAGCGGAGAGCACCGGGGAGCTGTTTTTT	CASSPTSGLAESTGELFF
TRBV30	.	.	TRBJ2-7	TGTGCCTACACTAGAGTTACCTACGAGCAGTACTTC	CAYTRVTYEQYF
TRBV27	TRBD1	.	TRBJ2-1	TGTGCCAGTGGGACAGGGGGACGCAATGAGCAGTTCTTC	CASGTGGRNEQFF
TRBV7-6	.	.	TRBJ1-1	TGTGCCAGCAGCTTGGCCGGGCCCCTGGGCGAAGCTTTCTTT	CASSLAGPLGEAFF
TRBV5-4	.	.	TRBJ1-1	TGTGCCAGCAGCTTGGTAGGCAGAAAGGAAGCTTTCTTT	CASSLVGRKEAFF
TRBV7-9	TRBD2	.	TRBJ2-3	TGTGCCAGCAGGCTATCCGGGACTAGCGGGGCAGATACGCAGTATTTT	CASRLSGTSGADTQYF
TRBV12-2	.	.	TRBJ1-2	TGTGCAAGTCGCTTAGATGGTCAGATGACGAGCTATGGCTACACCTTC	CASRLDGQMTSYGYTF
TRBV30	TRBD1	.	TRBJ2-5	TGTGCCTGTAACCAGCCGGGACAGGGGGACTTC	CACNQPGQGDF
TRBV30	.	.	TRBJ1-1	TGTGCCTGCGTTGGGAGTCCTCGTCGCCAAGCTTTCTTT	CACVGSPRRQAFF
TRBV7-8	TRBD2	.	TRBJ2-1	TGTGCCAGCAGCACCCTCAAGCCCCCTAGCGGGAGGGCCGGGCAGTTCTTC	CASSTLKPPSGRAGQFF
TRBV6-2/TRBV6-3	.	.	TRBJ1-5	TGTGCCAGCAGTTACTCCCAGGGTATCTTAAGCAATCAGCCCCAGCATTTT	CASSYSQGILSNQPQHF
TRBV27	TRBD2	.	TRBJ2-1	TGTGCCAGCAGTCCAAGAGCTAGCGGGAGATACAATGAGCAGTTCTTC	CASSPRASGRYNEQFF
TRBV4-2	TRBD2	.	TRBJ2-2	TGTGCCAGCAGCCATTATCCCCCCCAGCTAGCGGGAGGACCGAACACCGGGGAGCTGTTTTTT	CASSHYPPQLAGGPNTGELFF
TRBV5-5	TRBD1	.	TRBJ2-7	TGTGCCAGCAGCTGGCGCCCGGGACAGGGCCTCTCCTACGAGCAGTACTTC	CASSWRPGQGLSYEQYF
TRBV18	TRBD1	.	TRBJ1-1	TGTGCCAGCTCACCTTCGACAGGGAGTACTGAAGCTTTCTTT	CASSPSTGSTEAFF
TRBV5-4	.	once	TRBJ2-7	TGTGCCAGCAGCTTGGCTGGCCCCTACGAGCAGTACTTC	CASSLAGPYEQYF
TRBV7-2	.	few	TRBJ1-5	TGTGCCAGCAGCCCGGGGACATCAAGCAATCAGCCCCAGCATTTT	CASSPGTSSNQPQHF
TRBV6-5	.	.	TRBJ1-2	TGTGCCAGCAGTTCCTCGGCGGGGGGTGGGAATGGCTACACCTTC	CASSSSAGGGNGYTF
TRBV10-3	.	.	TRBJ1-5	TGTGCCGCCTCAGGGAGCAATCAGCCCCAGCATTTT	CAASGSNQPQHF
TRBV6-4	.	.	TRBJ2-1	TGTGCCAGCAGCCTCGGCGGCTCTGCGGATAATGAGCAGTTCTTC	CASSLGGSADNEQFF
TRBV3-1/TRBV3-2	.	.	TRBJ1-3	TGTGCCAGATCTGGAAACACCATATATTTT	CARSGNTIYF
TRBV18	.	.	TRBJ2-1	TGTGCCAGCTCACCGCCTAAAGGACAAAAGAATGAGCAGTTCTTC	CASSPPKGQKNEQFF
TRBV6-2/TRBV6-3	TRBD2	.	TRBJ2-7	TGTGCCAGCAGTTACCCCAGAAGCGGGGACTACGAGCAGTACTTC	CASSYPRSGDYEQYF
TRBV7-9	.	.	TRBJ1-1	TGTGCCAGCAGTCAACAGCGGGGGGAAACTTTCTTT	CASSQQRGETFF
TRBV6-7	TRBD1	.	TRBJ1-1	TGTGCCAGTCGCCGGACAGGTATTTTGAGCACTGAAGCTTTCTTT	CASRRTGILSTEAFF
TRBV9	.	once	TRBJ2-7	TGTGCCAGCAGCCCAATGGGCCTCAGGTTCCCCGAGTACTTC	CASSPMGLRFPEYF
TRBV4-1	TRBD1	.	TRBJ1-2	TGCGCCAGCAGCCAAGCCACAGGGGTGTTAAGTGATGGCTACACCTTC	CASSQATGVLSDGYTF
TRBV5-4	TRBD1	.	TRBJ1-4	TGTGCCAGCAGCTCACGTACAGGGGTCAGGGGGGAAAAACTGTTTTTT	CASSSRTGVRGEKLFF
TRBV6-5	.	.	TRBJ2-7	TGTGCCAGCAGTACCCGGGGCCCCTACGAGCAGTACTTC	CASSTRGPYEQYF
TRBV15	TRBD1	.	TRBJ1-2	TGTGCCACCAGCAGGACAGGGTTGAACTATGGCTACACCTTC	CATSRTGLNYGYTF
TRBV12-5	TRBD2	.	TRBJ2-1	TGTGCTAGTGGTTTGCAGCTAGCGGGAGATGAGCAGTTCTTC	CASGLQLAGDEQFF
TRBV4-2	TRBD1	.	TRBJ2-7	TGTGCCAGCAGCTACCGGACAGGAGGTACGTACGAGCAGTACTTC	CASSYRTGGTYEQYF
TRBV4-1	.	few	TRBJ1-5	TGCGCCAGCAGCCAAGGCAAGGGGTCAAATCAGCCCCAGCATTTT	CASSQGKGSNQPQHF